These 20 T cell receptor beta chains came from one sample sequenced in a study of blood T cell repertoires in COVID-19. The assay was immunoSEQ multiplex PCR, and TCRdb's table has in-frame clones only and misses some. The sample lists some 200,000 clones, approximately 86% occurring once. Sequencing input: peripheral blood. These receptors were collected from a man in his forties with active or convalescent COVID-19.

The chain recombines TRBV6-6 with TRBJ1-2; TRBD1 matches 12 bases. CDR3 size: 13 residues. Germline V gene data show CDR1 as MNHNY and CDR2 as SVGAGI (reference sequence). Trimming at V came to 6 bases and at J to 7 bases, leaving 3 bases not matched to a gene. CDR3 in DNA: TGTGCCAGCAGCTCGGGACAGGGGGCTGGCTACACCTTC. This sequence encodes CASSSGQGAGYTF.

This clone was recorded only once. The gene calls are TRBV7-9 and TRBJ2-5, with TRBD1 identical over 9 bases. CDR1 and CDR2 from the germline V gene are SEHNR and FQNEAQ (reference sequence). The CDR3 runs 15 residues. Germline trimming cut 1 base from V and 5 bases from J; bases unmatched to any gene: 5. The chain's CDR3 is CASSLGTGDGETQYF. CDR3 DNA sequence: TGTGCCAGCAGCTTAGGGACAGGGGACGGGGAGACCCAGTACTTC.

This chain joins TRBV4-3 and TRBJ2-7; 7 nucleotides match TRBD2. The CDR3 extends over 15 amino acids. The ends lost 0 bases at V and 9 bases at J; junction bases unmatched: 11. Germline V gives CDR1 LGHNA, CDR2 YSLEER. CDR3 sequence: CASSQEGGSRGGQYF. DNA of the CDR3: TGCGCCAGCAGCCAAGAGGGGGGGTCCAGAGGAGGGCAGTACTTC.

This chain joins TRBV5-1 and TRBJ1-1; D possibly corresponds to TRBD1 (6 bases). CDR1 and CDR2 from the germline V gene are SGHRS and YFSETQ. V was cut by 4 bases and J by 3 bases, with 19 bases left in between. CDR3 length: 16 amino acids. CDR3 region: CASSNVGGREDTEAFF. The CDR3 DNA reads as TGCGCCAGCAGCAATGTCGGGGGGCGGGAGGACACTGAAGCTTTCTTT.

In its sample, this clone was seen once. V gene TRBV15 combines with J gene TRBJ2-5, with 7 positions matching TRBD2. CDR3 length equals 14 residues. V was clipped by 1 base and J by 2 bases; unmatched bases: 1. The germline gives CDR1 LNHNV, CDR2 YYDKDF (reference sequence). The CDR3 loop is CATSRAAGQETQYF. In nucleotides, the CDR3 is TGTGCCACCAGCAGAGCAGCGGGGCAAGAGACCCAGTACTTC.

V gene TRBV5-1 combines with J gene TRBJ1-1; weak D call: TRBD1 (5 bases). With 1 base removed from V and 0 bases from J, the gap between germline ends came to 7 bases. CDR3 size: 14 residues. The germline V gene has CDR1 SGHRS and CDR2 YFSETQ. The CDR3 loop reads CASSLLQVNTEAFF. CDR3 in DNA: TGCGCCAGCAGCTTGTTACAGGTGAACACTGAAGCTTTCTTT. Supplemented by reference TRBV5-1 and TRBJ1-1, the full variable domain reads KAGVTQTPRYLIKTRGQQVTLSCSPISGHRSVSWYQQTPGQGLQFLFEYFSETQRNKGNFPGRFSGRQFSNSRSEMNVSTLELGDSALYLCASSLLQVNTEAFFGQGTRLTVV.

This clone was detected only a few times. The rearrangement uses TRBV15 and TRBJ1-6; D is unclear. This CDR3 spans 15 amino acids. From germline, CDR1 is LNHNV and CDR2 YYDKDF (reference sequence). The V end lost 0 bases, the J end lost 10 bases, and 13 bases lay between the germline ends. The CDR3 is CATSRDNGINSPLHF. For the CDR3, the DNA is TGTGCCACCAGCAGAGATAATGGCATAAACTCACCCCTCCACTTT.

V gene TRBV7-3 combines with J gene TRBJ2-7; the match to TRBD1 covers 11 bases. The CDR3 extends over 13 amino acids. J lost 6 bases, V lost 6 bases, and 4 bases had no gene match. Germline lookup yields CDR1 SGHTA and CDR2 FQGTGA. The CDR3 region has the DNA TGTGCCAGCAGTACCGGGACAGGGGGCGAGCAGTACTTC. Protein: CASSTGTGGEQYF.

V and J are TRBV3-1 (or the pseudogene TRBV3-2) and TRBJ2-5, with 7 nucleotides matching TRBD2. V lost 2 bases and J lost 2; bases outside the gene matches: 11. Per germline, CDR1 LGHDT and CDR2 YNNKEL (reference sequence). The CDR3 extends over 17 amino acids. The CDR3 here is CASSQYSGGGTQETQYF. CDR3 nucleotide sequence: TGTGCCAGCAGCCAATATTCGGGCGGGGGAACACAAGAGACCCAGTACTTC.

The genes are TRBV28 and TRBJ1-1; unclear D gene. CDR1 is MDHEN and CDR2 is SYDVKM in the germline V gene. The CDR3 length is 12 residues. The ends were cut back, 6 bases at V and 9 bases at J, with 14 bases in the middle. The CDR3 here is CASSASPKKAFF. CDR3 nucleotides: TGTGCCAGCAGCGCCTCCCCTAAAAAAGCTTTCTTT.

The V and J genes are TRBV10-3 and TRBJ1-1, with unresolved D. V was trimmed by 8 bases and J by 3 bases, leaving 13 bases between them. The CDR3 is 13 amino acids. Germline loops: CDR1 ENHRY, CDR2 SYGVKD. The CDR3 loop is CAIGELGDTEAFF. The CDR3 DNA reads TGTGCCATCGGCGAGTTGGGCGACACTGAAGCTTTCTTT.

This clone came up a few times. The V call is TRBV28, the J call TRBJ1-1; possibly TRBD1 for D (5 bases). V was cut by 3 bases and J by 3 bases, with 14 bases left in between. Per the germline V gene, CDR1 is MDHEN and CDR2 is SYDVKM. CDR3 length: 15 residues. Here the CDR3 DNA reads TGTGCCAGCAGTTTGGGAGGGGCCCCCGACACTGAAGCTTTCTTT. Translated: CASSLGGAPDTEAFF.

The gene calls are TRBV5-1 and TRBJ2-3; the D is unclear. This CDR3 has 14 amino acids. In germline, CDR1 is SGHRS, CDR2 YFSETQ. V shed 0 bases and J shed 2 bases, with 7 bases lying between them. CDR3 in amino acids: CASSLVPVTDTQYF. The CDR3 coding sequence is TGCGCCAGCAGCTTGGTCCCAGTCACAGATACGCAGTATTTT.

The CDR3 spells CASSQDRPGGSYSPLHF. CDR3 bases: TGTGCCAGCAGCCAAGATAGGCCAGGGGGCTCTTATTCACCCCTCCACTTT. The chain joins TRBV3-1 (or the pseudogene TRBV3-2) to TRBJ1-6, with 8 positions matching TRBD1. V dropped 0 bases and J dropped 8; count of bases not matched to a gene: 9. The germline CDR1 and CDR2 sequences are LGHDT and YNNKEL (reference sequence). The CDR3 totals 17 residues.

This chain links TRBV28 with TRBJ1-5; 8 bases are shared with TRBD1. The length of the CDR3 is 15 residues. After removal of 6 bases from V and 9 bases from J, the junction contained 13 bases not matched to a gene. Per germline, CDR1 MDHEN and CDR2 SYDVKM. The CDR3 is CASRLDRVVLAPQHF. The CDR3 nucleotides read TGTGCCAGCAGGCTGGACAGGGTGGTCCTGGCGCCCCAGCATTTT. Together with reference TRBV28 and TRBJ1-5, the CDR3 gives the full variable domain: DVKVTQSSRYLVKRTGEKVFLECVQDMDHENMFWYRQDPGLGLRLIYFSYDVKMKEKGDIPEGYSVSREKKERFSLILESASTNQTSMYLCASRLDRVVLAPQHFGDGTRLSIL.

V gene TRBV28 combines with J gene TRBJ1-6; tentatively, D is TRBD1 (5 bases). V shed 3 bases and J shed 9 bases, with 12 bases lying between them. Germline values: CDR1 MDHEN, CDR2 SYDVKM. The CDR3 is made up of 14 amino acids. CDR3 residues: CASSFPGGSSPLHF. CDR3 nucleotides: TGTGCCAGCAGTTTCCCTGGGGGGAGTTCACCCCTCCACTTT.

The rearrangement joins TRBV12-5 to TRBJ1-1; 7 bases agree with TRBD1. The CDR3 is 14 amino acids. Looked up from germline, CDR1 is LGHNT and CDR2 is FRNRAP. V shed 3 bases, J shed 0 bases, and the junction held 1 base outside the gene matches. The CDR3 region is CASGLQGMNTEAFF. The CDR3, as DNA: TGTGCTAGTGGTTTACAGGGGATGAACACTGAAGCTTTCTTT.

CDR3 sequence reads: CASSPRLAGEKQQFF. As DNA, the CDR3 is TGTGCCAGCAGCCCCCGTCTAGCGGGGGAGAAACAGCAGTTCTTC. The V call is TRBV3-1 (or the pseudogene TRBV3-2), the J call TRBJ2-1; 10 nucleotides match TRBD2. Germline trimming cut 4 bases from V and 11 bases from J; bases unmatched to any gene: 11. Per the germline V gene, CDR1 is LGHDT and CDR2 is YNNKEL (reference sequence). The CDR3 is 15 residues long.

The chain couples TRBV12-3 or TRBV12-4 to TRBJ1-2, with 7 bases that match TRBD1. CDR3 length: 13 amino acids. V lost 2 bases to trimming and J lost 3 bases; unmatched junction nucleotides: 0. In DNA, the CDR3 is TGTGCCAGCAGTTTACAGGGGGACTATGGCTACACCTTC. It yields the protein CASSLQGDYGYTF.

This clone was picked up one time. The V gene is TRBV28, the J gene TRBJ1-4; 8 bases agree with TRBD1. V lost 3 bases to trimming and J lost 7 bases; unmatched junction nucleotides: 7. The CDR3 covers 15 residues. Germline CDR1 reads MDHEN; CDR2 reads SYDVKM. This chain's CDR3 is CASSFKAGGLEKLFF. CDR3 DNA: TGTGCCAGCAGTTTCAAGGCAGGGGGCCTTGAAAAACTGTTTTTT.